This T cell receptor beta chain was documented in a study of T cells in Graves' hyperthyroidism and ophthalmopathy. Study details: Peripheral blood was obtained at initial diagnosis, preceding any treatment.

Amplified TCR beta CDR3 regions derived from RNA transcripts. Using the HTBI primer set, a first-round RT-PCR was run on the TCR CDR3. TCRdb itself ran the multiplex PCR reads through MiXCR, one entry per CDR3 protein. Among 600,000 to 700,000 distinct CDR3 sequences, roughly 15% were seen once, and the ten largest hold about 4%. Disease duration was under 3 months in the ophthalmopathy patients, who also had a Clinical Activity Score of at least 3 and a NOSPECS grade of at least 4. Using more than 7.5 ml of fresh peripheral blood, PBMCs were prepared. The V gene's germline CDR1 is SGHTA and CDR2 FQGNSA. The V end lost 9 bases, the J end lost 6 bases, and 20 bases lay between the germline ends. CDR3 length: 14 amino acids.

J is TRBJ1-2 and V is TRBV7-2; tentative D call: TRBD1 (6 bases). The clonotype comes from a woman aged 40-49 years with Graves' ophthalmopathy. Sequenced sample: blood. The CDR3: CASSGGRGQNGYTF. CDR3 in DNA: TGTGCCAGTTCCGGGGGGAGGGGACAAAATGGCTACACCTTC. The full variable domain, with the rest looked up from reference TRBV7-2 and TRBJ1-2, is GAGVSQSPSNKVTEKGKDVELRCDPISGHTALYWYRQSLGQGLEFLIYFQGNSAPDKSGLPSDRFSAERTGGSVSTLTIQRTQQEDSAVYLCASSGGRGQNGYTFGSGTRLTVV.